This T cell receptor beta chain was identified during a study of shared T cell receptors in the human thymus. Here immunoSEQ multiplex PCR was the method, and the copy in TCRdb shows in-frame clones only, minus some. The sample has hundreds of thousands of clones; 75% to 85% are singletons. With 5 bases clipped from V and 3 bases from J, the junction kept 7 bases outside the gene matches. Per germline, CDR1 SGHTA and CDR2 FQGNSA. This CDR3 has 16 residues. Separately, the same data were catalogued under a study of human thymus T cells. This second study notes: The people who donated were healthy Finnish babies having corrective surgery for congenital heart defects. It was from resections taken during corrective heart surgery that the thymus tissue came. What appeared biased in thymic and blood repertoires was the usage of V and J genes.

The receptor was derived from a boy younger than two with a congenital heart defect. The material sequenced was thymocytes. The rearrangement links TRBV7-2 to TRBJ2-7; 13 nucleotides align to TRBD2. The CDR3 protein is CASSPIGLAGVYEQYF. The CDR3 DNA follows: TGTGCCAGCAGCCCCATCGGACTAGCGGGAGTCTACGAGCAGTACTTC.